These 32 T cell receptor beta chains were all obtained from the same sample, sequenced in a study of cytomegalovirus exposure and HLA in healthy donors. PCR was performed using 60 Vbeta and 13 Jbeta primers. Sequencing used immunoSEQ multiplex PCR; TCRdb keeps in-frame clones, though not all of them. The table records 120,000 or so clones, around three quarters of them present only once. Input material: PBMCs. All receptors derive from a woman aged 40-49 years in good health and CMV-seronegative.

This clone was seen only once. The rearrangement uses TRBV6-5 and TRBJ2-7, with TRBD1 matching 7 bases. The CDR3 length is 15 residues. V gave up 2 bases and J gave up 1 base; unmatched junction bases: 5. Per the germline V gene, CDR1 is MNHEY and CDR2 is SVGAGI. The CDR3 is CASSYRGQASYEQYF. In DNA, the CDR3 is TGTGCCAGCAGTTACCGCGGACAGGCGTCCTACGAGCAGTACTTC.

The chain has TRBV7-9 and TRBJ2-7; 11 bases are a match to TRBD2. The germline V gene encodes CDR1 SEHNR and CDR2 FQNEAQ (reference sequence). Trimming cost V 6 bases and J 2 bases; bases outside gene matches: 3. The length of the CDR3 is 14 residues. The chain's CDR3 is CASSDSGRAYEQYF. The CDR3 nucleotides read TGTGCCAGCAGTGATAGCGGGAGGGCCTACGAGCAGTACTTC.

This rearrangement joins TRBV19 to TRBJ1-1, with D possibly being TRBD1 (5 bases). From germline, CDR1 is LNHDA and CDR2 SQIVND (reference sequence). Between the trimmed V and J ends, which lost 6 bases and 3 bases, there was a span of 17 bases. The CDR3 runs to 15 residues. For the CDR3, the DNA is TGTGCCAGTAGCGTCTCGACGGGGGGAGACACTGAAGCTTTCTTT. Protein sequence: CASSVSTGGDTEAFF.

The V call is TRBV13, the J call TRBJ1-4; 11 bases match TRBD1. The CDR3 runs 15 residues. From germline, CDR1 is PRHDT and CDR2 FYEKMQ (reference sequence). V dropped 2 bases and J dropped 7; count of bases not matched to a gene: 3. The CDR3 DNA reads TGTGCCAGCAGCTTAAGGGGACAGGGGGGTGAAAAACTGTTTTTT. Protein product: CASSLRGQGGEKLFF.

The V gene is TRBV5-1, the J gene TRBJ2-1, with 8 positions matching TRBD1. Per germline, CDR1 SGHRS and CDR2 YFSETQ. With 1 base clipped from V and 7 bases from J, the junction kept 7 bases outside the gene matches. The CDR3 length is 15 residues. The CDR3 reads CASSLWQGAGNEQFF. Written as DNA, the CDR3 is TGCGCCAGCAGCTTGTGGCAGGGGGCGGGTAATGAGCAGTTCTTC.

The rearrangement joins TRBV27 to TRBJ2-7, with TRBD2 matching over 12 bases. This CDR3 has 16 amino acids. V shed 4 bases, J shed 4 bases, and the junction held 8 bases outside the gene matches. From germline, CDR1 is MNHEY and CDR2 SMNVEV (reference sequence). CDR3 bases: TGTGCCAGCAGTTCACAGTGGACTAGCGGGGTTTACGAGCAGTACTTC. Residues: CASSSQWTSGVYEQYF.

The J gene is TRBJ1-1, the V gene TRBV20-1, with a possible D match to TRBD1 (5 bases). The germline V gene has CDR1 DFQATT and CDR2 SNEGSKA (reference sequence). CDR3 size: 11 residues. Between the trimmed V and J ends, which lost 2 bases and 8 bases, there was a span of 9 bases. Here the CDR3 DNA reads TGCAGTGCTAGATCCGGGGGGGAAGCTTTCTTT. Translating gives CSARSGGEAFF.

The chain links TRBV5-1 to TRBJ1-1; 8 bases align to TRBD1. Germline CDR1 reads SGHRS; CDR2 reads YFSETQ. This CDR3 comprises 13 residues. V trimming: 4 bases; J trimming: 6 bases; junction bases outside the gene matches: 5. The CDR3 spells CASSMDRVSEAFF. For the CDR3, the DNA is TGCGCCAGCAGCATGGACAGGGTGTCTGAAGCTTTCTTT.

The gene calls are TRBV6-6 and TRBJ2-5, with a weak D call TRBD1 (5 bases). The ends were cut back, 8 bases at V and 5 bases at J, with 15 bases in the middle. This CDR3 is 13 amino acids long. Germline CDR1 MNHNY, CDR2 SVGAGI (reference sequence). The CDR3 is CASLATARETQYF. DNA for the CDR3: TGTGCCAGCCTCGCGACAGCCCGGGAGACCCAGTACTTC.

The chain employs TRBV2 and TRBJ2-5, with a weak D call TRBD1 (7 bases). The CDR3 loop spans 15 amino acids. V was cut by 6 bases and J by 7 bases, with 21 bases left in between. CDR1 and CDR2 from the germline V gene are SNHLY and FYNNEI. The DNA of the CDR3 is TGTGCCAGCAGGGGAGGACAGGCCTTCCTGGGGACCCAGTACTTC. Its translation: CASRGGQAFLGTQYF. The entire variable domain, with the rest obtained from reference TRBV2 and TRBJ2-5, is as follows: EPEVTQTPSHQVTQMGQEVILRCVPISNHLYFYWYRQILGQKVEFLVSFYNNEISEKSEIFDDQFSVERPDGSNFTLKIRSTKLEDSAMYFCASRGGQAFLGTQYFGPGTRLLVL.

The gene calls are TRBV5-1 and TRBJ2-7; maybe TRBD1 (6 bases). This CDR3 comprises 15 residues. V was pared by 2 bases and J by 2 bases, with 14 bases between. Germline lookup yields CDR1 SGHRS and CDR2 YFSETQ. The chain's CDR3 is CASSFLPGAPYEQYF. The CDR3 DNA reads TGCGCCAGCAGCTTTTTACCAGGGGCCCCCTACGAGCAGTACTTC.

This chain joins TRBV27 and TRBJ1-5; a possible D gene is TRBD1 (5 bases). V was pared by 2 bases and J by 5 bases, with 7 bases between. Germline CDR1 and CDR2: MNHEY and SMNVEV (reference sequence). The CDR3 covers 13 residues. DNA of the CDR3: TGTGCCAGCAGTTTAAAGGGGCATCAGCCCCAGCATTTT. This encodes CASSLKGHQPQHF.

The chain has TRBV6-6 and TRBJ1-3; D gene ambiguous. Trimming took off 2 bases at V and 0 bases at J, with 11 bases between the two ends. CDR3 length equals 16 residues. Germline V gene data show CDR1 as MNHNY and CDR2 as SVGAGI (reference sequence). CDR3 region: CASSYNPPSSGNTIYF. The CDR3 DNA is TGTGCCAGCAGTTACAACCCCCCGAGCTCTGGAAACACCATATATTTT.

This rearrangement joins TRBV7-2 to TRBJ2-7; D is perhaps TRBD1 (5 bases). The CDR3 length is 13 residues. V gave up 5 bases and J gave up 4 bases, with 12 bases separating them. CDR1 is SGHTA, CDR2 FQGNSA, per germline. As DNA, the CDR3 is TGTGCCAGCAGCGCAGGGTGGGGATACGAGCAGTACTTC. Its translation: CASSAGWGYEQYF.

The chain employs TRBV7-2 and TRBJ2-1; 7 nucleotides agree with TRBD1. Germline loops: CDR1 SGHTA, CDR2 FQGNSA. V lost 3 bases, J lost 6 bases, and 2 bases stayed unmatched. The CDR3 is made up of 13 amino acids. The DNA for the CDR3 is TGTGCCAGCAGCTTGGGACAGATCAATGAGCAGTTCTTC. It encodes CASSLGQINEQFF.

This clone was observed once. This chain links TRBV5-6 with TRBJ1-2; D gene unclear. Trimming took 1 base from V and 0 from J, leaving 7 bases between them. The V gene's germline CDR1 is SGHDT and CDR2 YYEEEE. The CDR3 has 14 amino acids. Here the CDR3 reads CASSLRGANYGYTF. The CDR3 coding sequence is TGTGCCAGCAGCTTGAGAGGAGCTAACTATGGCTACACCTTC. Variable domain in full (rest from reference TRBV5-6 and TRBJ1-2): DAGVTQSPTHLIKTRGQQVTLRCSPKSGHDTVSWYQQALGQGPQFIFQYYEEEERQRGNFPDRFSGHQFPNYSSELNVNALLLGDSALYLCASSLRGANYGYTFGSGTRLTVV.

This clone showed up just once. This chain uses TRBV9 with TRBJ2-4; the match to TRBD2 covers 7 bases. J lost 9 bases, V lost 0 bases, and 6 bases had no gene match. The CDR3 has 14 amino acids. Looked up from germline, CDR1 is SGDLS and CDR2 is YYNGEE. DNA for the CDR3: TGTGCCAGCAGCGTAGGAGGCGGGAGTATCATTCAGTACTTC. Protein product: CASSVGGGSIIQYF. Supplemented by reference TRBV9 and TRBJ2-4, the full variable domain reads DSGVTQTPKHLITATGQRVTLRCSPRSGDLSVYWYQQSLDQGLQFLIQYYNGEERAKGNILERFSAQQFPDLHSELNLSSLELGDSALYFCASSVGGGSIIQYFGAGTRLSVL.

This sequence joins TRBV28 and TRBJ1-2, with D perhaps TRBD1 (6 bases). Germline V lookup: CDR1 MDHEN, CDR2 SYDVKM. The CDR3 length is 16 residues. V lost 3 bases to trimming and J lost 4 bases, with 18 bases between them. CDR3 sequence reads: CASSFPGGASIYGYTF. For the CDR3, the DNA is TGTGCCAGCAGTTTCCCTGGGGGGGCTTCTATCTATGGCTACACCTTC.

This clone was seen a handful of times. The chain links TRBV28 to TRBJ2-7, with TRBD2 matching over 10 bases. The length of the CDR3 is 15 residues. The V gene's germline CDR1 is MDHEN and CDR2 SYDVKM. V dropped 6 bases and J dropped 5; count of bases not matched to a gene: 10. CDR3 loop: CASSPLAGVTNEQYF. In DNA form, the CDR3 reads TGTGCCAGCAGCCCGCTAGCGGGAGTTACTAACGAGCAGTACTTC. Complete variable domain (other parts from reference TRBV28 and TRBJ2-7): DVKVTQSSRYLVKRTGEKVFLECVQDMDHENMFWYRQDPGLGLRLIYFSYDVKMKEKGDIPEGYSVSREKKERFSLILESASTNQTSMYLCASSPLAGVTNEQYFGPGTRLTVT.

This clone was seen a few times. This chain uses TRBV5-1 with TRBJ2-1; D call uncertain. CDR1 is SGHRS and CDR2 is YFSETQ in the germline V gene. The germline V and J ends were trimmed by 0 bases and 7 bases, with 11 bases remaining between them. The CDR3 is made up of 14 amino acids. The CDR3 DNA follows: TGCGCCAGCAGCTTGGATGGCCAGGCGAATGAGCAGTTCTTC. Amino acid sequence: CASSLDGQANEQFF.

The CDR3 DNA reads TGTGCCAGCAGTTTATACAGGGTCTATGGCTACACCTTC. It is translated as CASSLYRVYGYTF. The V gene is TRBV28, the J gene TRBJ1-2; D is perhaps TRBD1 (6 bases). The CDR3 totals 13 residues. Germline-derived CDR1 and CDR2 are MDHEN and SYDVKM. Trimming left V 1 base short and J 4 bases short, with 7 bases between.

Notes on this clone: One junction end disagrees with the germline gene, perhaps due to a read error. The J gene is TRBJ2-1, the V gene TRBV7-9; D remains unclear. CDR3 length: 12 amino acids. Germline CDR1 SEHNR, CDR2 FQNEAQ (reference sequence). CDR3 region: CSSSLELERQFF. The CDR3 DNA is TGTTCCAGCAGCTTAGAGCTTGAGAGGCAGTTCTTC.

This chain connects TRBV18 to TRBJ1-1, with D possibly matching TRBD1 (5 bases). V lost 3 bases and J lost 1, with 9 bases in between. This CDR3 region has 14 residues. The germline CDR1 and CDR2 sequences are KGHSH and LQKENI. In DNA, the CDR3 is TGTGCCAGCTCACCTCCGGGGGGGAACACTGAAGCTTTCTTT. Translated: CASSPPGGNTEAFF.

The chain links TRBV27 to TRBJ2-7; the match to TRBD2 covers 10 bases. The CDR3 has 23 amino acids. The V segment lost 10 bases and the J segment 5 bases; nucleotides outside the gene matches: 38. Germline V CDR1 and CDR2: MNHEY, SMNVEV (reference sequence). The CDR3 nucleotides are TGTGCCACCCCCCCATGCCGGAGGGATCTGGGCCTAGCGGGAGTAACTCAACTCCACGAGCAGTACTTC. Translation gives CATPPCRRDLGLAGVTQLHEQYF.

V gene TRBV13 combines with J gene TRBJ2-1, with D tentatively TRBD2 (6 bases). Germline V gene sequence: CDR1 PRHDT, CDR2 FYEKMQ (reference sequence). V was clipped by 8 bases and J by 5 bases, with 10 bases between them. The CDR3 contains 12 residues. The CDR3 loop is CASGTGDNEQFF. CDR3 DNA: TGTGCCAGCGGGACTGGGGACAATGAGCAGTTCTTC.

The chain uses TRBV27 and TRBJ1-2; D gene uncertain. V shed 8 bases and J shed 2 bases, with 6 bases lying between them. CDR1 MNHEY and CDR2 SMNVEV come from the germline V gene (reference sequence). CDR3 length equals 11 residues. The CDR3 reads CASLENYGYTF. CDR3 coding DNA: TGTGCCAGCCTAGAAAACTATGGCTACACCTTC.

The chain combines TRBV7-9 with TRBJ1-6; TRBD1 matches 12 bases. CDR1 SEHNR and CDR2 FQNEAQ come from the germline V gene (reference sequence). The V segment lost 3 bases and the J segment 9 bases; nucleotides outside the gene matches: 3. This CDR3 region has 15 residues. The CDR3 sequence is CASSFGTGGGSPLHF. The CDR3 nucleotides are TGTGCCAGCAGCTTCGGGACAGGGGGCGGTTCACCCCTCCACTTT.

This chain links TRBV5-4 with TRBJ2-7; 8 nucleotides agree with TRBD1. With V trimmed by 3 bases and J by 2 bases, 7 bases remained unmatched. There are 15 residues in the CDR3. Germline values: CDR1 SGHNT, CDR2 YYREEE (reference sequence). CDR3 sequence reads: CASSSTGTGTYEQYF. In nucleotides, the CDR3 is TGTGCCAGCAGCTCAACCGGGACAGGAACCTACGAGCAGTACTTC.

The rearrangement joins TRBV6-1 to TRBJ2-6; D unresolved. The germline gives CDR1 MNHNS, CDR2 SASEGT. V dropped 6 bases and J dropped 0 bases, with 9 bases sitting between them. This CDR3 spans 15 amino acids. Here the CDR3 reads CASRMQDSGANVLTF. CDR3 nucleotides: TGTGCCAGCAGGATGCAGGACTCTGGGGCCAACGTCCTGACTTTC.

In the case of this clone: The identical CDR3 is also encoded by other nucleotide sequences in the sample. V usage is TRBV5-4 and J usage is TRBJ2-1, with D tentatively TRBD2 (5 bases). CDR3 length: 13 residues. Trimming removed 0 bases from V and 4 bases from J, with 5 bases in between. Germline-derived CDR1 and CDR2 are SGHNT and YYREEE (reference sequence). The CDR3 here is CASSLGGYNEQFF. CDR3 bases: TGTGCCAGCAGCTTGGGCGGGTACAATGAGCAGTTCTTC.

The rearrangement uses TRBV28 and TRBJ2-1; D is perhaps TRBD1 (6 bases). In germline, CDR1 is MDHEN, CDR2 SYDVKM. This CDR3 contains 15 residues. Trimming pared 8 bases from V and 2 bases from J, leaving 16 bases between. CDR3 sequence: CASSPYRTAYNEQFF. Here the CDR3 DNA reads TGTGCCAGCTCCCCTTATCGGACAGCCTACAATGAGCAGTTCTTC.

The chain couples TRBV18 to TRBJ2-3, with D maybe TRBD1 (5 bases). Germline V gene data show CDR1 as KGHSH and CDR2 as LQKENI. The CDR3 has 13 residues. Trimming removed 2 bases at V and 9 bases at J, with 12 bases between. The chain's CDR3 is CASSPRQQETQYF. The CDR3 DNA sequence: TGTGCCAGCTCACCAAGGCAACAGGAGACGCAGTATTTT.